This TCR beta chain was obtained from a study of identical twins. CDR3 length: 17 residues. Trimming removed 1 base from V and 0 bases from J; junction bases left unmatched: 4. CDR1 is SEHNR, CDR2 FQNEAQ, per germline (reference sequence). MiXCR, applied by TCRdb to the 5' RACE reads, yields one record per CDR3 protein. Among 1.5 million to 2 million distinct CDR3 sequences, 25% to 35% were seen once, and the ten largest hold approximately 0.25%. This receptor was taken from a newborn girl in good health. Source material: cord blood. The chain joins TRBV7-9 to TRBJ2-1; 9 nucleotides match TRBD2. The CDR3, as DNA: TGTGCCAGCAGCTTAGTGGCGGGAGGGCCCTCCTACAATGAGCAGTTCTTC. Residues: CASSLVAGGPSYNEQFF.